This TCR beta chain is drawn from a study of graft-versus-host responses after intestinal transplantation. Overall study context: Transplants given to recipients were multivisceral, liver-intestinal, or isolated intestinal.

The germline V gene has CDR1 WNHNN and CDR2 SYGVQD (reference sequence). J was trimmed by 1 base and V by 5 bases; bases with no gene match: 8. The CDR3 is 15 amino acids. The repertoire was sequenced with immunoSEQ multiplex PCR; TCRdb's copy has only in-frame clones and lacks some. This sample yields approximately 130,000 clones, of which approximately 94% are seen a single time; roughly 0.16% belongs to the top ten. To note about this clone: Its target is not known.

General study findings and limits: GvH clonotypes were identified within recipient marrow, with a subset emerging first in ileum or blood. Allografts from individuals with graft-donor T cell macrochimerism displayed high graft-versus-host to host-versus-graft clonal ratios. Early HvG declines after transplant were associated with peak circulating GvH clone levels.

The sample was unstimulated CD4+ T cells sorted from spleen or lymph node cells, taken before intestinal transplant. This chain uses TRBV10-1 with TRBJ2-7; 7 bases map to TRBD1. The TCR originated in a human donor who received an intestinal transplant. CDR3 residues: CASSPGTAFSYEQYF. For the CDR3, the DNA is TGCGCCAGCAGTCCCGGGACAGCGTTTTCCTACGAGCAGTACTTC.